The rows below give T cell receptor beta chains drawn from one sample of a study of T cell responses to AZD1222 COVID-19 vaccine. Clones were read by immunoSEQ multiplex PCR, and TCRdb kept only the in-frame ones, dropping some. The sample includes 100,000 to 120,000 clones, 80% to 90% of them seen just once. The sequenced sample was peripheral blood, obtained 28 days after the second AZD1222 dose. The receptor set was obtained from an adult who received the AZD1222 COVID-19 vaccine. Both conserved end residues are part of each CDR3. D genes are given only for firm matches. Clone sizes are given selectively: once, few, many, or a class where the clone is expanded.

j_call: TRBJ2-7
d_call: NA
v_call: TRBV5-1
clone_size: NA
cdr3_nt: TGCGCCAGCAGCACCCGACAGAGCTACGAGCAGTACTTC
cdr3_aa: CASSTRQSYEQYF

j_call: TRBJ1-1
d_call: TRBD1
v_call: TRBV27
clone_size: NA
cdr3_nt: TGTGCCAGCAGTCTAGGACAGGGGAGCACTGAAGCTTTCTTT
cdr3_aa: CASSLGQGSTEAFF

j_call: TRBJ1-2
d_call: TRBD1
v_call: TRBV2
clone_size: NA
cdr3_nt: TGTGCCAGCAGGAGGGGGACAGGGGGCGACTATGGCTACACCTTC
cdr3_aa: CASRRGTGGDYGYTF

j_call: TRBJ1-2
d_call: NA
v_call: TRBV9
clone_size: few
cdr3_nt: TGTGCCAGCAGACCTGGAATTGTCAGCTCTAACTATGGCTACACCTTC
cdr3_aa: CASRPGIVSSNYGYTF

j_call: TRBJ2-7
d_call: NA
v_call: TRBV5-4
clone_size: few
cdr3_nt: TGTGCCAGCAGCAAGCAGGGATCCCTCACCTACGAGCAGTACTTC
cdr3_aa: CASSKQGSLTYEQYF

j_call: TRBJ2-5
d_call: NA
v_call: TRBV19
clone_size: NA
cdr3_nt: TGTGCCAGTAGTCCCGGGTGGGCAGGGGAAGAGACCCAGTACTTC
cdr3_aa: CASSPGWAGEETQYF

j_call: TRBJ2-5
d_call: TRBD1
v_call: TRBV18
clone_size: NA
cdr3_nt: TGTGCCAGCTCACCCAGGGGGCTGGAGACCCAGTACTTC
cdr3_aa: CASSPRGLETQYF

j_call: TRBJ2-7
d_call: NA
v_call: TRBV5-1
clone_size: NA
cdr3_nt: TGCGCCAGCAGCCCCCCCTCCTACGAGCAGTACTTC
cdr3_aa: CASSPPSYEQYF

j_call: TRBJ2-5
d_call: NA
v_call: TRBV27
clone_size: NA
cdr3_nt: TGTGCCAGCAGAGCACTAGAGCAGTTTCAAGAGACCCAGTACTTC
cdr3_aa: CASRALEQFQETQYF

j_call: TRBJ2-3
d_call: TRBD2
v_call: TRBV7-9
clone_size: NA
cdr3_nt: TGTGCCAGCAGCCCGGGACTAGCGGTCACAGATACGCAGTATTTT
cdr3_aa: CASSPGLAVTDTQYF

j_call: TRBJ1-6
d_call: NA
v_call: TRBV9
clone_size: NA
cdr3_nt: TGTGCCAGCAGCGTAGAAAAGCCCCAAGTAAATTCACCCCTCCACTTT
cdr3_aa: CASSVEKPQVNSPLHF

j_call: TRBJ1-1
d_call: NA
v_call: TRBV28
clone_size: NA
cdr3_nt: TGTGCCAGCACCCACAGGTCAGGGTTTTACACTGAAGCTTTCTTT
cdr3_aa: CASTHRSGFYTEAFF

j_call: TRBJ1-2
d_call: NA
v_call: TRBV6-5
clone_size: NA
cdr3_nt: TGTGCCAGCAGTTCTCGACCGGGTATATATGGCTACACCTTC
cdr3_aa: CASSSRPGIYGYTF

j_call: TRBJ2-5
d_call: NA
v_call: TRBV28
clone_size: NA
cdr3_nt: TGTGCCAGCAGTATGCCCCTCGCCAGGCCTCGCCAAGAGACCCAGTACTTC
cdr3_aa: CASSMPLARPRQETQYF

j_call: TRBJ1-6
d_call: NA
v_call: TRBV19
clone_size: NA
cdr3_nt: TGTGCCAGTAAAGTTGTAGGCTATAATTCACCCCTCCACTTT
cdr3_aa: CASKVVGYNSPLHF

j_call: TRBJ1-2
d_call: NA
v_call: TRBV9
clone_size: NA
cdr3_nt: TGTGCCAGCAGCGTAGCTGGGCAATTTGGCTACACCTTC
cdr3_aa: CASSVAGQFGYTF

j_call: TRBJ1-1
d_call: NA
v_call: TRBV19
clone_size: NA
cdr3_nt: TGTGCCAGTAGTATCGGCCTACAGGGTCTAGGGAACACTGAAGCTTTCTTT
cdr3_aa: CASSIGLQGLGNTEAFF

j_call: TRBJ2-5
d_call: NA
v_call: TRBV5-5
clone_size: NA
cdr3_nt: TGTGCCAGCAGCTTGGTCTTGGCCAGATGGGAGACCCAGTACTTC
cdr3_aa: CASSLVLARWETQYF

j_call: TRBJ2-3
d_call: TRBD1
v_call: TRBV24-1
clone_size: NA
cdr3_nt: TGTGCCACCAGTCACACCCGGGACAGGGGTGGCACAGATACGCAGTATTTT
cdr3_aa: CATSHTRDRGGTDTQYF